This TCR beta chain came from a study of T cells expressing NK-cell markers. As for the study in general: It was sorted CD3+CD56+NKG2C+, CD3+CD56+NKG2C- and CD3+CD56-NKG2C+ T cells that supplied the TCR beta repertoires.

In the case of this clonotype: No antigen is known for it.

Study results and limitations: Once again these clonotypes came out on top in the CD3+CD56-NKG2C+ fraction of a few donors. As a fraction of CD8+ T cells, dominant NKG2C+ clonotypes reached about 1.0-7.0% in six or seven donors.

From its re-call of the 5' RACE reads, TCRdb lists each CDR3 protein once, without DNA. This sample lists 350,000 to 400,000 distinct CDR3 sequences; its ten largest clones have about 11%. The source of this sequence is a woman between 50 and 59 years old in good health. The specimen sequenced was blood T cells: a sorted CD56 or NKG2C T cell subset, CD4+ or CD8+ T cells, or bulk PBMC T cells (not recorded which).

This CDR3 is CASSLGTGRTGYGYTF. The rearrangement joins TRBV5-1 to TRBJ1-2. CDR1 SGHRS and CDR2 YFSETQ come from the germline V gene. There are 16 residues in the CDR3.